This entry lists 21 T cell receptor beta chains sequenced from one sample in a study of blood T cell repertoires in COVID-19. Repertoires were generated with immunoSEQ multiplex PCR, while TCRdb's copy carries only in-frame clones and drops some. In the table there are 300,000 to 400,000 clones, 90% to 95% of which are singletons. Sequenced material: PBMCs or T cells enriched from blood (not recorded which). The receptors originated from a woman aged 25 to 39 who had been exposed to COVID-19.

The gene calls are TRBV12-3 or TRBV12-4 and TRBJ1-6; D is possibly TRBD1 (6 bases). The V and J ends lost 4 bases and 6 bases respectively, with 7 bases between them. The CDR3 is made up of 13 amino acids. The CDR3 is CASSSRGNSPLHF. Here the CDR3 DNA reads TGTGCCAGCAGTTCCAGGGGTAATTCACCCCTCCACTTT.

V and J are TRBV4-1 and TRBJ1-1; D perhaps matches TRBD1 (5 bases). The CDR3 is 15 residues long. Trimming removed 0 bases at V and 0 bases at J, with 8 bases between. Germline-derived CDR1 and CDR2 are MGHRA and YSYEKL. DNA for the CDR3: TGCGCCAGCAGCCAAGATCCGGGGGTGAACACTGAAGCTTTCTTT. Translation gives CASSQDPGVNTEAFF.

J is TRBJ2-7 and V is TRBV11-2, with D possibly matching TRBD2 (6 bases). CDR1 and CDR2 (germline): SGHAT, FQNNGV. The CDR3 is 14 residues long. The V and J ends lost 1 base and 2 bases respectively, with 9 bases between them. In nucleotides, the CDR3 is TGTGCCAGCAGCTTAGTCGCGGGGACCTACGAGCAGTACTTC. Its translation: CASSLVAGTYEQYF. Drawing the rest from reference TRBV11-2 and TRBJ2-7, the complete variable domain is EAGVAQSPRYKIIEKRQSVAFWCNPISGHATLYWYQQILGQGPKLLIQFQNNGVVDDSQLPKDRFSAERLKGVDSTLKIQPAKLEDSAVYLCASSLVAGTYEQYFGPGTRLTVT.

The chain carries TRBV18 and TRBJ2-2; D is unresolved. The V gene lost 3 bases and the J gene lost 0 bases, with 8 bases spanning the gap. The V gene's germline CDR1 is KGHSH and CDR2 LQKENI. The CDR3 is made up of 15 amino acids. The CDR3 loop is CASSPGQPNTGELFF. CDR3 in DNA: TGTGCCAGCTCACCGGGCCAGCCGAACACCGGGGAGCTGTTTTTT.

DNA for the CDR3: TGTGCCAGCTCACCCCGGCGGATATTGAACACTGAAGCTTTCTTT. The encoded protein is CASSPRRILNTEAFF. The chain combines TRBV18 with TRBJ1-1, with D unclear. Looked up from germline, CDR1 is KGHSH and CDR2 is LQKENI. Trimming shortened V by 3 bases and J by 0 bases, and 11 bases separated the two germline ends. The CDR3 has 15 residues.

The rearrangement joins TRBV14 to TRBJ1-2; 9 bases are shared with TRBD1. V trimming: 4 bases; J trimming: 7 bases; junction bases outside the gene matches: 10. In germline, CDR1 is SGHDN, CDR2 FVKESK. This CDR3 contains 15 residues. CDR3 nucleotides: TGTGCCAGCAGCCCGGGGACAGGGAGCGCGCTTGGCTACACCTTC. Residues: CASSPGTGSALGYTF.

The genes are TRBV9 and TRBJ2-7; 9 nucleotides line up with TRBD2. Losses at the gene ends were 0 bases for V and 2 bases for J; bases not matched to a gene: 6. Germline CDR1 SGDLS, CDR2 YYNGEE. The CDR3 spans 16 residues. The CDR3 DNA sequence: TGTGCCAGCAGCGTAGGGGCTAGCGGGGTGACCTACGAGCAGTACTTC. Protein sequence: CASSVGASGVTYEQYF.

This clone was recorded once. The J gene is TRBJ2-3, the V gene TRBV11-2; 7 positions match TRBD1. Per germline, CDR1 SGHAT and CDR2 FQNNGV. Germline trimming cut 5 bases from V and 10 bases from J; bases unmatched to any gene: 3. CDR3 length equals 11 residues. The CDR3 sequence is CASSPTGPQYF. In nucleotides, the CDR3 is TGTGCCAGCAGCCCGACAGGGCCGCAGTATTTT.

The chain couples TRBV5-1 to TRBJ1-5, with D unresolved. This CDR3 is 15 amino acids long. The germline V and J ends were trimmed by 0 bases and 5 bases, with 12 bases remaining between them. In germline, CDR1 is SGHRS, CDR2 YFSETQ. CDR3 bases: TGCGCCAGCAGCTTGGACCCTGGGCGGGATCAGCCCCAGCATTTT. Protein product: CASSLDPGRDQPQHF. The whole variable domain, filled in from reference TRBV5-1 and TRBJ1-5, reads KAGVTQTPRYLIKTRGQQVTLSCSPISGHRSVSWYQQTPGQGLQFLFEYFSETQRNKGNFPGRFSGRQFSNSRSEMNVSTLELGDSALYLCASSLDPGRDQPQHFGDGTRLSIL.

There are a few counts of this clone. The chain links TRBV4-1 to TRBJ1-5; D remains unclear. The CDR3 extends over 12 amino acids. V lost 1 base, J lost 4 bases, and 2 bases lay in between. Germline V gene sequence: CDR1 MGHRA, CDR2 YSYEKL. The CDR3 loop reads CASSQANQPQHF. Written as DNA, the CDR3 is TGCGCCAGCAGCCAAGCAAATCAGCCCCAGCATTTT.

This clone was counted a few times. This chain links TRBV2 with TRBJ1-6, with D possibly matching TRBD1 (6 bases). CDR1 is SNHLY and CDR2 is FYNNEI in the germline V gene. V was clipped by 5 bases and J by 8 bases, with 13 bases between them. CDR3 length: 14 residues. The chain's CDR3 is CASSLPGHHSPLHF. The CDR3 nucleotides are TGTGCCAGCAGTCTCCCGGGACATCATTCACCCCTCCACTTT. The full variable domain, rest sourced from reference TRBV2 and TRBJ1-6, is EPEVTQTPSHQVTQMGQEVILRCVPISNHLYFYWYRQILGQKVEFLVSFYNNEISEKSEIFDDQFSVERPDGSNFTLKIRSTKLEDSAMYFCASSLPGHHSPLHFGNGTRLTVT.

This clone appeared a single time. The chain is built from TRBV28 and TRBJ1-1; unclear D gene. The CDR3 covers 13 residues. V gave up 2 bases and J gave up 1 base, with 5 bases separating them. CDR1 is MDHEN, CDR2 SYDVKM, per germline. The CDR3 coding sequence is TGTGCCAGCAGTTTAGTGAGGAACACTGAAGCTTTCTTT. Its protein is CASSLVRNTEAFF.

V gene TRBV7-2 combines with J gene TRBJ2-7, with 7 bases matching TRBD2. The V segment lost 1 base and the J segment 2 bases; nucleotides outside the gene matches: 8. Germline CDR1 SGHTA, CDR2 FQGNSA. The CDR3 contains 16 residues. The CDR3 nucleotides read TGTGCCAGCAGCTTAGGAGCTAGCGGTTCTACCTACGAGCAGTACTTC. Translating gives CASSLGASGSTYEQYF.

The chain uses TRBV5-1 and TRBJ1-1, with 8 nucleotides matching TRBD1. CDR3 length equals 15 residues. V shed 0 bases and J 3 bases; nucleotides not matched to a gene: 4. Per germline, CDR1 SGHRS and CDR2 YFSETQ. CDR3 in amino acids: CASSLGGQGYTEAFF. The CDR3 nucleotides are TGCGCCAGCAGCTTGGGTGGACAGGGTTACACTGAAGCTTTCTTT.

The chain carries TRBV13 and TRBJ2-5, with a weak D call TRBD2 (6 bases). V lost 1 base and J lost 2, with 14 bases in between. The length of the CDR3 is 16 residues. Per germline, CDR1 PRHDT and CDR2 FYEKMQ (reference sequence). CDR3 sequence (DNA): TGTGCCAGCAGCTTAGCAGGGATGGGAGGTCAAGAGACCCAGTACTTC. Amino acids: CASSLAGMGGQETQYF. The full variable domain, with the rest looked up from reference TRBV13 and TRBJ2-5, is AAGVIQSPRHLIKEKRETATLKCYPIPRHDTVYWYQQGPGQDPQFLISFYEKMQSDKGSIPDRFSAQQFSDYHSELNMSSLELGDSALYFCASSLAGMGGQETQYFGPGTRLLVL.

This clone appeared a single time. The V call is TRBV19, the J call TRBJ1-2; no firm D call. Per the germline V gene, CDR1 is LNHDA and CDR2 is SQIVND (reference sequence). V was shortened by 5 bases and J by 4 bases, with 14 bases between the two germline ends. CDR3 length: 14 residues. CDR3 region: CASSPGEGPYGYTF. For the CDR3, the DNA is TGTGCCAGTAGTCCGGGTGAGGGCCCCTATGGCTACACCTTC.

This clone was detected only once. The chain carries TRBV4-2 and TRBJ2-3; TRBD2 matches at 12 bases. The CDR3 runs to 17 residues. Trimming removed 4 bases from V and 4 bases from J; junction bases left unmatched: 9. Germline CDR1 is LGHNA and CDR2 is YNFKEQ. This CDR3 reads CASSPRLAGEYPDTQYF. The CDR3, as DNA: TGTGCCAGCAGCCCTAGACTAGCGGGGGAGTATCCAGATACGCAGTATTTT.

The chain employs TRBV11-3 and TRBJ2-1; 14 positions match TRBD2. Trimming cost V 3 bases and J 5 bases; bases outside gene matches: 3. This CDR3 contains 16 residues. CDR1 SGHNT and CDR2 YENEEA come from the germline V gene. The CDR3 sequence: CASSLTGLAGDNEQFF. The CDR3 DNA follows: TGTGCCAGCAGCTTGACGGGACTAGCGGGGGACAATGAGCAGTTCTTC.

This rearrangement joins TRBV7-9 to TRBJ1-3; D is perhaps TRBD1 (5 bases). CDR3 length: 15 residues. Germline V gene sequence: CDR1 SEHNR, CDR2 FQNEAQ (reference sequence). V was trimmed by 5 bases and J by 2 bases, leaving 13 bases between them. As DNA, the CDR3 is TGTGCCAGCAGCCCAAATACAGGTGCTGGAAACACCATATATTTT. Its protein product is CASSPNTGAGNTIYF.

Here the CDR3 DNA reads TGTGCCAGCAGTCCCCTGGACAGTTCGGGAGCTTTCTTT. Protein sequence: CASSPLDSSGAFF. The rearrangement joins TRBV27 to TRBJ1-1, with D maybe TRBD1 (6 bases). There are 13 residues in the CDR3. Trimming removed 5 bases at V and 10 bases at J, with 17 bases between. Germline assignment: CDR1 MNHEY and CDR2 SMNVEV (reference sequence).

The chain links TRBV29-1 to TRBJ1-1, with 8 nucleotides matching TRBD1. Unmatched junction bases numbered 0, after V lost 3 bases and J lost 0 bases. The CDR3 is 13 residues long. Germline V gives CDR1 SQVTM, CDR2 ANQGSEA. CDR3 loop: CSVETGVNTEAFF. CDR3 DNA: TGCAGCGTTGAGACAGGGGTGAACACTGAAGCTTTCTTT.